This entry concerns a single TCR beta chain. In the source study's methods: It was from reference gene primer amplification that nucleated cell counts were estimated. Data came from immunoSEQ multiplex PCR; TCRdb stores just in-frame clones and leaves some out. D and trimming come from the DNA, and the V and J calls and clone size come from that table. The sample lists around 180,000 clones; nearly 90% were seen once. The sample comes from a study of blood T cell repertoires in COVID-19. The CDR3 loop spans 11 amino acids. Germline V gene sequence: CDR1 WSHSY, CDR2 SAAADI. Trimming took off 10 bases at V and 6 bases at J, with 12 bases between the two ends.

The specimen sequenced was PBMCs or T cells enriched from blood (not recorded which). The clonotype was recovered from a woman aged 40 to 49 with acute COVID-19. The chain is built from TRBV10-2 and TRBJ1-2, with no clear D. The CDR3 loop is CATITADGYTF. Written as DNA, the CDR3 is TGCGCCACCATCACCGCGGATGGCTACACCTTC.